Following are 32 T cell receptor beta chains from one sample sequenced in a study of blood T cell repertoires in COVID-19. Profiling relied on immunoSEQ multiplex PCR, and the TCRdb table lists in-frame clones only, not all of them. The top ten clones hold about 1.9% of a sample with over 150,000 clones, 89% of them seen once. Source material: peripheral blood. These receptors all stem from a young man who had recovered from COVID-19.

Here the CDR3 DNA reads TGTGCCACCAGTGGCGGGGACTACGAGCAGTACTTC. It translates to CATSGGDYEQYF. This chain links TRBV24-1 with TRBJ2-7, with a possible D match to TRBD2 (6 bases). This CDR3 contains 12 residues. Germline CDR1 is KGHDR and CDR2 is SFDVKD. V lost 5 bases to trimming and J lost 3 bases, with 7 bases between them.

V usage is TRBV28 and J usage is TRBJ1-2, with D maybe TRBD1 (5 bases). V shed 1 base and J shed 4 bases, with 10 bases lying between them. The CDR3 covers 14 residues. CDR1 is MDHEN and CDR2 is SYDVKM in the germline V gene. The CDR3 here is CASSLSSGSYGYTF. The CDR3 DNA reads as TGTGCCAGCAGTTTATCGTCAGGGTCCTATGGCTACACCTTC.

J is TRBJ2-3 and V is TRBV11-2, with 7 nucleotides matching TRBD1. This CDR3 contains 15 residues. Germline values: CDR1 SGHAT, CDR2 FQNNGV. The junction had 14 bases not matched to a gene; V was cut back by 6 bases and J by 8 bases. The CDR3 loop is CASRRWQGDYGTQYF. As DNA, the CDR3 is TGTGCCAGCAGGAGGTGGCAGGGGGATTACGGTACGCAGTATTTT.

The CDR3 region has the DNA TGTGCCAGTAGTCCCGGACAGCGGTACACTGAAGCTTTCTTT. As protein: CASSPGQRYTEAFF. The rearrangement links TRBV19 to TRBJ1-1; D is possibly TRBD1 (6 bases). Germline V lookup: CDR1 LNHDA, CDR2 SQIVND (reference sequence). Trimming removed 5 bases at V and 3 bases at J, with 13 bases between. This CDR3 comprises 14 residues.

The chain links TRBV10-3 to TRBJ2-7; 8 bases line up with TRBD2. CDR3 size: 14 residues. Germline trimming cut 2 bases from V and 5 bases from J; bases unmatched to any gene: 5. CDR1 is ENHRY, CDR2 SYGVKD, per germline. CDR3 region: CAISEQSGSHEQYF. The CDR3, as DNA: TGTGCCATCAGTGAGCAGAGCGGGAGCCACGAGCAGTACTTC.

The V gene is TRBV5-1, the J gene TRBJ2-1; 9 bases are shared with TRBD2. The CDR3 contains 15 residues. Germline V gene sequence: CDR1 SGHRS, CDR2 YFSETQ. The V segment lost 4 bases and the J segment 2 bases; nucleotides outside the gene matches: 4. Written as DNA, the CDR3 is TGCGCCAGCAGCGGTAGCGGGAGTACCTACAATGAGCAGTTCTTC. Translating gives CASSGSGSTYNEQFF.

CDR3 bases: TGTGCCAGCAGCCAACCACTAGCGGGAGTAGAGACCCAGTACTTC. Translating it yields CASSQPLAGVETQYF. The V gene is TRBV3-1 (or the pseudogene TRBV3-2), the J gene TRBJ2-5, with 11 bases matching TRBD2. The ends lost 2 bases at V and 4 bases at J; junction bases unmatched: 3. Germline values: CDR1 LGHDT, CDR2 YNNKEL (reference sequence). This CDR3 comprises 15 residues.

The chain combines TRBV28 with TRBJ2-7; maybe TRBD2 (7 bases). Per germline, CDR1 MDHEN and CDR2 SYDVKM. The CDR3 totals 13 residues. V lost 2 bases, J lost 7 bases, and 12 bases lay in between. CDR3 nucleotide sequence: TGTGCCAGCAGTTTAGGGGGGGCTCAGGAGCAGTACTTC. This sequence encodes CASSLGGAQEQYF. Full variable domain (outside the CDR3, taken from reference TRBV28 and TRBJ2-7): DVKVTQSSRYLVKRTGEKVFLECVQDMDHENMFWYRQDPGLGLRLIYFSYDVKMKEKGDIPEGYSVSREKKERFSLILESASTNQTSMYLCASSLGGAQEQYFGPGTRLTVT.

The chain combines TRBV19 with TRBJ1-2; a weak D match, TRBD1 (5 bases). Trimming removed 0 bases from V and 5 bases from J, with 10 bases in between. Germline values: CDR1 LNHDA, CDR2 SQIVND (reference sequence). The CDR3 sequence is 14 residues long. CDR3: CASSIDRDLYGYTF. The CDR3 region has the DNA TGTGCCAGTAGTATAGACCGGGACTTGTATGGCTACACCTTC.

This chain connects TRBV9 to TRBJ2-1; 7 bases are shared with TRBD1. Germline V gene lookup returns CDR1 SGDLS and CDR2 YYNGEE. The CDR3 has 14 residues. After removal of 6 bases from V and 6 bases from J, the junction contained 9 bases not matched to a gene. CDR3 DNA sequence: TGTGCCAGCACCCTAACTACAGGGGCCAATGAGCAGTTCTTC. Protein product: CASTLTTGANEQFF.

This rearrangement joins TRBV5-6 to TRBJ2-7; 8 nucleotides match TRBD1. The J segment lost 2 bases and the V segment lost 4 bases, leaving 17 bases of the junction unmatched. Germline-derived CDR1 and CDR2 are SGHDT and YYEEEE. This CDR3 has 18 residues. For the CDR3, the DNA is TGTGCCAGCAGCGAAGATAGACAGGGGCGCCACGTAGCCTACGAGCAGTACTTC. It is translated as CASSEDRQGRHVAYEQYF.

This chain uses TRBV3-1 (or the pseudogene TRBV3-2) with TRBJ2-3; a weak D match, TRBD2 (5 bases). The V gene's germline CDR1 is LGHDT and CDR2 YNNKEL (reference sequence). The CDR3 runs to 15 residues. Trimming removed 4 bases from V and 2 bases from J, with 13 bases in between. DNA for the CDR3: TGTGCCAGCAGCCCACAGCGGCTTTCCACAGATACGCAGTATTTT. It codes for CASSPQRLSTDTQYF.

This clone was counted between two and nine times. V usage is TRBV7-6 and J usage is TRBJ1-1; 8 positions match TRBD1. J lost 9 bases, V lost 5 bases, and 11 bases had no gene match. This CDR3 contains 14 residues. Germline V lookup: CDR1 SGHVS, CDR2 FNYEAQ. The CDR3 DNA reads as TGTGCCAGCAGCCCCACCGGGACAGGACCCCAAGCTTTCTTT. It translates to CASSPTGTGPQAFF.

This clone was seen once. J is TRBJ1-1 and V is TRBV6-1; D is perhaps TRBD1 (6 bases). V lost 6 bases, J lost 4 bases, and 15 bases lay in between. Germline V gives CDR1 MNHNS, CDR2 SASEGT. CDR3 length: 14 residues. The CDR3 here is CASSQTGLGTEAFF. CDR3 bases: TGTGCCAGCAGCCAGACAGGATTGGGCACTGAAGCTTTCTTT.

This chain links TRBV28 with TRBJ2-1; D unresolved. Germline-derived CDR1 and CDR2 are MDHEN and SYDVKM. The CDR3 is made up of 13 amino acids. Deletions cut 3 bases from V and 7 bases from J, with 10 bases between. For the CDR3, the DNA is TGTGCCAGCAGTTTCCCCTGGCAGAATGAGCAGTTCTTC. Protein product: CASSFPWQNEQFF.

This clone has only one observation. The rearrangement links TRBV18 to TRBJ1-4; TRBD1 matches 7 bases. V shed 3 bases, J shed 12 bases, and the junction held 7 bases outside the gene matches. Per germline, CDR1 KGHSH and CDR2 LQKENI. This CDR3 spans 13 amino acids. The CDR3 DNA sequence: TGTGCCAGCTCACCGCTTCAGGGGGTCGAACTGTTTTTT. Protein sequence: CASSPLQGVELFF. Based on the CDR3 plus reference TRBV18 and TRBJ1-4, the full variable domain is NAGVMQNPRHLVRRRGQEARLRCSPMKGHSHVYWYRQLPEEGLKFMVYLQKENIIDESGMPKERFSAEFPKEGPSILRIQQVVRGDSAAYFCASSPLQGVELFFGSGTQLSVL.

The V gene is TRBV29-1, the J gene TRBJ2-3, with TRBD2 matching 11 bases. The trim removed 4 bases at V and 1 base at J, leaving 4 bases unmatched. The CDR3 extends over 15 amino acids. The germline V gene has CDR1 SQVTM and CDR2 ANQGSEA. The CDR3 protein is CSVVAGGLGTDTQYF. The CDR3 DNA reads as TGCAGCGTTGTAGCGGGAGGGCTAGGCACAGATACGCAGTATTTT.

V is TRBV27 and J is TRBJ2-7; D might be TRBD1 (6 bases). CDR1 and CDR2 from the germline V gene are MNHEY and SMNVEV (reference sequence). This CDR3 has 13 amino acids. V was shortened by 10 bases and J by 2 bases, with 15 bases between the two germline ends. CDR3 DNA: TGTGCCACCGGACAGTTTAAGCCCTACGAGCAGTACTTC. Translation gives CATGQFKPYEQYF.

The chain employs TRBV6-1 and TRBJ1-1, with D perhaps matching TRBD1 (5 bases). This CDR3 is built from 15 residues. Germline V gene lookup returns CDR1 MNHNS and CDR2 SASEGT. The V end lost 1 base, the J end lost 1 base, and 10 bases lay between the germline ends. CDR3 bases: TGTGCCAGCAGTGAAGGGTACAGGACGAACACTGAAGCTTTCTTT. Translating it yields CASSEGYRTNTEAFF.

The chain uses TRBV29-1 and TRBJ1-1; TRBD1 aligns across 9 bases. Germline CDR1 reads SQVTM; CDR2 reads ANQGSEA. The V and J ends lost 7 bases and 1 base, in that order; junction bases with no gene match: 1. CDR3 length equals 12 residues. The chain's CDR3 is CSAGQGNTEAFF. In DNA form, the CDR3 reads TGCAGCGCGGGACAGGGGAACACTGAAGCTTTCTTT.

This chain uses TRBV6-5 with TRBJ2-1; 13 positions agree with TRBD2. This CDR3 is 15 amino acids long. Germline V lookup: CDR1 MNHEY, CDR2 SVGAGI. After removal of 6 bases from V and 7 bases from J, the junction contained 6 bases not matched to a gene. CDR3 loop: CASSLGLAGVNEQFF. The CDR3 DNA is TGTGCCAGCAGCCTCGGACTAGCGGGAGTGAATGAGCAGTTCTTC.

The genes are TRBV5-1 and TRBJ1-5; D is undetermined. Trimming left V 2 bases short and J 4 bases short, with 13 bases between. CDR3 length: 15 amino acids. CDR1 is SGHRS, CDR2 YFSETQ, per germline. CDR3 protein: CASSFEGGGNQPQHF. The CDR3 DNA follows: TGCGCCAGCAGCTTCGAGGGAGGAGGGAATCAGCCCCAGCATTTT.

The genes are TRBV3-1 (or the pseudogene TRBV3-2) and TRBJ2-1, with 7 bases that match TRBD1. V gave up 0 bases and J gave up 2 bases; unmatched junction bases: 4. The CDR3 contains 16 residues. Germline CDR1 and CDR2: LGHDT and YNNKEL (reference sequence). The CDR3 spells CASSQDRGGTYNEQFF. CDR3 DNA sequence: TGTGCCAGCAGCCAAGATCGAGGGGGCACCTACAATGAGCAGTTCTTC.

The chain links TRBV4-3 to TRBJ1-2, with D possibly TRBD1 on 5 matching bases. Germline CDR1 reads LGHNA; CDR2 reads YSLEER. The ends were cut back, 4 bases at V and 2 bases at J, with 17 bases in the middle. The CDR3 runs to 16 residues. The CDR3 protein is CASSRSVTEENYGYTF. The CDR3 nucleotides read TGCGCCAGCAGCCGCTCTGTGACAGAGGAAAACTATGGCTACACCTTC.

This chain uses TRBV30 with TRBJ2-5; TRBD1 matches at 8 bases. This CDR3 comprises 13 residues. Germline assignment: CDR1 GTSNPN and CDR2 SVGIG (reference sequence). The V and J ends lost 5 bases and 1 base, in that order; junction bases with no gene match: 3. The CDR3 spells CAWDRGFQETQYF. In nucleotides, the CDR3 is TGTGCCTGGGACAGGGGATTCCAAGAGACCCAGTACTTC.

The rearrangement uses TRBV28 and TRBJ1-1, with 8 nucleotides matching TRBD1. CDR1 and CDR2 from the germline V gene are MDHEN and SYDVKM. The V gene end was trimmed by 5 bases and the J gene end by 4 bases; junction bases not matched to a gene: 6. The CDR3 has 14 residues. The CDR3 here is CASSMTGVGTEAFF. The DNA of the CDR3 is TGTGCCAGCAGTATGACAGGGGTGGGCACTGAAGCTTTCTTT.

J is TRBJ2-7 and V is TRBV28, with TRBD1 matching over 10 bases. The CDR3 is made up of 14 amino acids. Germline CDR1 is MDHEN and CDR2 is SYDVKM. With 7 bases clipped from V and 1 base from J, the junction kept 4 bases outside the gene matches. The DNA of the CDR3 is TGTGCCAGCACTAAGGGACAGGGGTCCTACGAGCAGTACTTC. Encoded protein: CASTKGQGSYEQYF.

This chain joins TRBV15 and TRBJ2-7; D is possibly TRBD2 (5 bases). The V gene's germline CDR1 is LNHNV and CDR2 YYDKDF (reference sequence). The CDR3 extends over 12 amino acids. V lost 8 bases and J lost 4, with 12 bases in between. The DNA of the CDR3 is TGTGCCACCTCGCCGGGATCTTACGAGCAGTACTTC. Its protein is CATSPGSYEQYF.

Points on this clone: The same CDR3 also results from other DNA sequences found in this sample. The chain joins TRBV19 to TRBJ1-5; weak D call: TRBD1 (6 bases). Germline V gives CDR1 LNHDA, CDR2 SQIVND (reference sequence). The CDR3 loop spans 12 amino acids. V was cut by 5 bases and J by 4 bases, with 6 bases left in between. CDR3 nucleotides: TGTGCCAGTAGTCAGGGGAATCAGCCCCAGCATTTT. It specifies CASSQGNQPQHF.

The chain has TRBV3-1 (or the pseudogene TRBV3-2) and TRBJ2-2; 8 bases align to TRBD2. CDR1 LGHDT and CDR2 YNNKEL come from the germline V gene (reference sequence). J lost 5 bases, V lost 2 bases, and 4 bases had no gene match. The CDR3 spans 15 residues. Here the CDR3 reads CASSQRTSFTGELFF. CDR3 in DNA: TGTGCCAGCAGCCAACGGACTAGCTTTACCGGGGAGCTGTTTTTT.

CDR3 sequence (DNA): TGTGCCAGCAGCTCGGGGACTAGCGGGTTAGGATATGAGCAGTTCTTC. Translation gives CASSSGTSGLGYEQFF. J is TRBJ2-1 and V is TRBV5-4; TRBD2 matches at 12 bases. Germline lookup yields CDR1 SGHNT and CDR2 YYREEE (reference sequence). The J segment lost 8 bases and the V segment lost 3 bases, leaving 9 bases of the junction unmatched. This CDR3 contains 16 residues.

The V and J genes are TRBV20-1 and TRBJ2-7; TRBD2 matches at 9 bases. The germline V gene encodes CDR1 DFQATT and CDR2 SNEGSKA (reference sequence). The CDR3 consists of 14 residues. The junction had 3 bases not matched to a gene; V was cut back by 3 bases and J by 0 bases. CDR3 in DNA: TGCAGTGCTAGTGGCGGGAGGGCCTCCTACGAGCAGTACTTC. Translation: CSASGGRASYEQYF.